Listed below are T cell receptor beta chains from one sample, sequenced in a study of monozygotic twins with cystic fibrosis. Repertoires were generated with immunoSEQ multiplex PCR, while TCRdb's copy carries only in-frame clones and drops some. This table has 30,000 to 40,000 clones, just over 95% appearing once. Sequencing was carried out using blood. Receptors were obtained from a girl aged 2-10 years with cystic fibrosis. Both conserved end residues are part of each CDR3. The D gene is left open where the match is weak. The size entry is marked missing in some rows and otherwise reads once, few, many or a size class.

V gene,clone size,D gene,J gene,CDR3 protein,CDR3 DNA
TRBV5-1,.,TRBD2,TRBJ2-1,CASSTTSVDEQFF,TGCGCCAGCAGCACTACTAGCGTGGATGAGCAGTTCTTC
TRBV19,.,.,TRBJ1-3,CASSIMSSGNTIYF,TGTGCCAGTAGTATCATGAGCTCTGGAAACACCATATATTTT
TRBV19,once,.,TRBJ1-5,CASKEQGGDQPQHF,TGTGCCAGCAAGGAACAGGGCGGGGATCAGCCCCAGCATTTT
TRBV30,.,.,TRBJ1-2,CAWLGGYYGYTF,TGTGCCTGGCTAGGGGGATACTATGGCTACACCTTC
TRBV6-5,.,.,TRBJ2-7,CASRPGTLATQYF,TGTGCCAGCAGACCCGGGACACTGGCAACTCAGTACTTC
TRBV27,.,TRBD2,TRBJ2-7,CASSFTGTSGYEQYF,TGTGCCAGCAGCTTCACCGGGACTAGCGGATACGAGCAGTACTTC
TRBV5-4,.,.,TRBJ1-1,CASSLVGMPEAFF,TGTGCCAGCAGCTTGGTAGGGATGCCTGAAGCTTTCTTT
TRBV27,once,.,TRBJ1-1,CASSPWTGENTEAFF,TGTGCCAGCAGTCCCTGGACGGGAGAGAACACTGAAGCTTTCTTT
TRBV2,few,TRBD1,TRBJ1-3,CASQGDSGNTIYF,TGTGCCAGCCAGGGGGACTCTGGAAACACCATATATTTT
TRBV27,.,.,TRBJ1-1,CASSLWRGAEAFF,TGTGCCAGCAGTTTATGGCGGGGGGCTGAAGCTTTCTTT
TRBV28,.,TRBD1,TRBJ1-2,CASSLSGQPGYTF,TGTGCCAGCAGTCTCTCGGGACAGCCGGGCTACACCTTC
TRBV5-8,.,.,TRBJ1-5,CASSRHFDQPQHF,TGTGCCAGCAGCCGCCATTTTGATCAGCCCCAGCATTTT
TRBV18,.,.,TRBJ1-2,CASSPLRRMDYYGYTF,TGTGCCAGCTCACCACTCCGCAGGATGGACTACTATGGCTACACCTTC
TRBV30,once,.,TRBJ1-1,CAWSVQLGVTEAFF,TGTGCCTGGAGTGTACAATTGGGAGTCACTGAAGCTTTCTTT
TRBV2,.,.,TRBJ1-6,CASRDYYNSPLHF,TGTGCCAGCAGGGACTACTATAATTCACCCCTCCACTTT
TRBV9,.,.,TRBJ2-7,CASSAGYGEQYF,TGTGCCAGCAGCGCAGGGTACGGCGAGCAGTACTTC
TRBV25-1,.,.,TRBJ1-1,CASSEQQGVAFF,TGTGCCAGCAGTGAACAACAGGGCGTAGCTTTCTTT
TRBV7-2,once,.,TRBJ2-7,CASSLEGGFSYEQYF,TGTGCCAGCAGCTTAGAAGGGGGGTTCTCCTACGAGCAGTACTTC
TRBV4-1,.,.,TRBJ2-1,CASSPLPGGLPSYNEQFF,TGCGCCAGCAGCCCCTTGCCCGGAGGGTTACCATCCTACAATGAGCAGTTCTTC
TRBV6-5,.,TRBD1,TRBJ1-1,CASSYGTGNTEAFF,TGTGCCAGCAGTTACGGGACAGGGAACACTGAAGCTTTCTTT
TRBV5-4,.,.,TRBJ2-3,CASSLQTSFTDTQYF,TGTGCCAGCAGTCTTCAGACTAGTTTCACAGATACGCAGTATTTT
TRBV6-5,.,.,TRBJ1-5,CARTPRGIGQPQHF,TGTGCCAGGACACCACGAGGGATAGGGCAGCCCCAGCATTTT
TRBV7-9,.,.,TRBJ1-2,CASSLGAGVYGYTF,TGTGCCAGCAGCTTAGGAGCGGGAGTATATGGCTACACCTTC
TRBV19,.,.,TRBJ1-5,CASSISNQPQHF,TGTGCCAGTAGTATAAGCAATCAGCCCCAGCATTTT
TRBV19,.,.,TRBJ1-5,CASGGSFSQPQHF,TGTGCCAGTGGGGGTTCTTTTAGCCAGCCCCAGCATTTT
TRBV28,.,.,TRBJ2-2,CASSLFGELFF,TGTGCCAGCAGTTTGTTCGGGGAGCTGTTTTTT
TRBV4-2,.,.,TRBJ2-5,CASSQAGGQETQYF,TGTGCCAGCAGCCAAGCGGGGGGCCAGGAGACCCAGTACTTC
TRBV5-6,.,TRBD1,TRBJ1-1,CASSLFTGTGGTEAFF,TGTGCCAGCAGCTTGTTTACCGGGACAGGGGGCACTGAAGCTTTCTTT
TRBV19,.,.,TRBJ2-7,CASSIGGQIYEQYF,TGTGCCAGTAGTATAGGGGGACAAATCTACGAGCAGTACTTC
TRBV7-9,.,.,TRBJ2-7,CASSEPGRSYEQYF,TGTGCCAGCAGCGAGCCGGGACGAAGCTACGAGCAGTACTTC
TRBV6-1,.,.,TRBJ2-7,CASSEDSSQYF,TGTGCCAGCAGTGAAGACAGCTCCCAGTACTTC
TRBV5-1,.,.,TRBJ1-1,CASSLVPEVHTEAFF,TGCGCCAGCAGCTTGGTTCCCGAGGTTCACACTGAAGCTTTCTTT
TRBV19,.,.,TRBJ1-5,CASSMVVGGVAQHF,TGTGCCAGTAGTATGGTAGTCGGGGGGGTAGCCCAGCATTTT
TRBV10-1,.,.,TRBJ1-2,CASSESRVRGYTF,TGCGCCAGCAGTGAGAGCAGGGTGCGTGGCTACACCTTC
TRBV9,.,TRBD2,TRBJ2-1,CASSVSGSSYNEQFF,TGTGCCAGCAGCGTAAGCGGGAGCTCCTACAATGAGCAGTTCTTC
TRBV7-7,.,TRBD2,TRBJ2-5,CASSPRTSHETQYF,TGTGCCAGCAGCCCCCGGACTAGTCATGAGACCCAGTACTTC
TRBV19,.,.,TRBJ2-2,CASSIASVGRSGELFF,TGTGCCAGTAGTATAGCTTCGGTGGGGCGGTCCGGGGAGCTGTTTTTT
TRBV14,.,.,TRBJ2-7,CASSQGSGANYEQYF,TGTGCCAGCAGCCAAGGTTCGGGGGCCAACTACGAGCAGTACTTC
TRBV14,.,TRBD2,TRBJ2-1,CASSPPASGSYEQFF,TGTGCCAGCAGCCCGCCGGCTAGCGGGAGCTATGAGCAGTTCTTC
TRBV29-1,.,.,TRBJ2-2,CSASLGGYTGELFF,TGCAGCGCTAGCCTAGGGGGGTACACCGGGGAGCTGTTTTTT
TRBV5-1,.,TRBD2,TRBJ2-7,CASSQTLAGHYEQYF,TGCGCCAGCAGCCAAACCCTAGCGGGGCACTACGAGCAGTACTTC
TRBV6-5,.,TRBD1,TRBJ1-6,CASSYGTGVSPLHF,TGTGCCAGCAGTTACGGGACAGGGGTTTCACCCCTCCACTTT
TRBV5-4,.,.,TRBJ2-7,CASSSGNEQYF,TGTGCCAGCAGCTCCGGGAACGAGCAGTACTTC
TRBV4-1,.,.,TRBJ2-3,CASSQDRTPPSTDTQYF,TGCGCCAGCAGCCAAGATAGAACACCACCTAGCACAGATACGCAGTATTTT
TRBV2,.,.,TRBJ2-3,CASSLTDTQYF,TGTGCCAGCAGTCTCACAGATACGCAGTATTTT
TRBV5-1,.,TRBD1,TRBJ1-4,CASAILGTENEKLFF,TGCGCCAGTGCTATTTTGGGGACAGAGAATGAAAAACTGTTTTTT
TRBV29-1,.,.,TRBJ1-3,CSVKSGNTIYF,TGCAGCGTAAAATCTGGAAACACCATATATTTT
TRBV19,.,.,TRBJ2-7,CASSIGGGRRFDEQYF,TGTGCCAGTAGTATAGGAGGGGGGCGTCGATTCGACGAGCAGTACTTC
TRBV6-6,.,.,TRBJ2-7,CASSYSAGGREQYF,TGTGCCAGCAGTTACTCAGCCGGGGGTCGCGAGCAGTACTTC
TRBV11-2,once,TRBD2,TRBJ2-1,CASSLVPAGGYNEQFF,TGTGCCAGCAGCTTAGTTCCAGCGGGAGGGTACAATGAGCAGTTCTTC
TRBV19,.,.,TRBJ1-1,CASSIDPVGPNTEAFF,TGTGCCAGTAGTATAGATCCGGTAGGTCCGAACACTGAAGCTTTCTTT
TRBV15,.,.,TRBJ2-1,CATSRDNTEQFF,TGTGCCACCAGCAGAGATAACACGGAGCAGTTCTTC
TRBV4-1,.,TRBD1,TRBJ1-1,CASSQEPGGGQAFF,TGCGCCAGCAGCCAAGAGCCAGGGGGCGGACAGGCTTTCTTT
TRBV19,.,.,TRBJ1-1,CASSISAGVNTEAFF,TGTGCCAGTAGTATCTCTGCCGGCGTGAACACTGAAGCTTTCTTT
TRBV29-1,.,TRBD1,TRBJ2-7,CSVEPGTGGDEQYF,TGCAGCGTTGAGCCCGGGACAGGGGGGGACGAGCAGTACTTC
TRBV6-5,once,TRBD1,TRBJ2-1,CASSSGTGILNEQFF,TGTGCCAGCAGCTCCGGGACAGGGATTTTGAATGAGCAGTTCTTC
TRBV5-4,.,.,TRBJ2-1,CASSSSQRSGDEQFF,TGTGCCAGCAGCTCGTCCCAGAGATCTGGCGATGAGCAGTTCTTC
TRBV20-1,.,TRBD1,TRBJ1-2,CSAKQGIGYTF,TGCAGTGCTAAACAGGGGATTGGCTACACCTTC
TRBV7-9,.,.,TRBJ2-1,CASSLALGVQVDEQFF,TGTGCCAGCAGCTTAGCTTTGGGCGTCCAGGTCGATGAGCAGTTCTTC
TRBV19,once,.,TRBJ2-1,CASSIIAGRGTEQFF,TGTGCCAGTAGTATAATTGCTGGGCGGGGCACTGAGCAGTTCTTC